This T cell receptor (beta chain) was documented in a study of Graves' ophthalmopathy and Graves' hyperthyroidism. General study findings and limits: Most clonotypes expanded in thyroid above 0.001 frequency were present in blood too. Stable hyperthyroidism and ophthalmopathy were told apart by a 13-signature model, which achieved about 90% sensitivity and 65% to 83% specificity.

Beta-chain TCR CDR3 regions were amplified from RNA transcripts. First-round RT-PCR relied on HTBI primers, and a second-round multiplex PCR came next. Each CDR3 protein gets one entry after TCRdb re-called the multiplex PCR reads with MiXCR. This table has about 590,000 distinct CDR3 sequences, under 45% appearing once. A note on this clonotype: Its antigen is unknown.

Clinical symptoms and serum thyroxine were used for diagnosis; TRAb, thyroid ultrasound and orbital computed tomography were also relied on. The CDR3 is 14 residues long. Germline CDR1 and CDR2: SQVTM and ANQGSEA. The V gene end was trimmed by 0 bases and the J gene end by 2 bases; junction bases not matched to a gene: 1. Sequencing was performed on peripheral blood or thyroid tissue (not recorded which). The clonotype originates from an adult man with Graves' hyperthyroidism. The V call is TRBV29-1, the J call TRBJ1-2, with 9 bases aligning to TRBD1. The CDR3 sequence: CSVEEGTGNYGYTF. CDR3 nucleotides: TGCAGCGTTGAAGAGGGGACAGGGAACTATGGCTACACCTTC.